Below are 15 T cell receptor beta chains sequenced from a single sample in a study of blood T cells in healthy people across ages. The second PCR ran roughly 7 to 12 cycles with a sample-barcoded 5' primer and J-beta primers. TCRdb analysed the 5' RACE reads with MiXCR anew, one entry per CDR3 protein. The sample comprises hundreds of thousands of distinct CDR3 sequences, around 48% of which are singletons, and around 23% rests with the top ten. The specimen sequenced was blood. These receptors all come from an elderly man in good health.

The chain is built from TRBV20-1 and TRBJ2-2, with 7 bases that match TRBD2. Germline V lookup: CDR1 DFQATT, CDR2 SNEGSKA (reference sequence). The CDR3 runs to 14 residues. CDR3 DNA sequence: TGCAGAGCATCTAGCGGTATAAACACCGGGGAGCTGTTTTTT. It codes for CRASSGINTGELFF.

The chain couples TRBV20-1 to TRBJ2-7; TRBD1 matches 8 bases. V dropped 3 bases and J dropped 3; count of bases not matched to a gene: 10. Germline assignment: CDR1 DFQATT and CDR2 SNEGSKA (reference sequence). This CDR3 is built from 15 residues. The CDR3 sequence: CSASTAAGGGYEQYF. The DNA for the CDR3 is TGCAGTGCTAGTACCGCCGCAGGGGGCGGCTACGAGCAGTACTTC.

V is TRBV20-1 and J is TRBJ1-2; 9 bases are shared with TRBD1. Germline loops: CDR1 DFQATT, CDR2 SNEGSKA (reference sequence). Germline trimming cut 2 bases from V and 7 bases from J; bases unmatched to any gene: 11. The CDR3 length is 15 residues. The CDR3 protein is CSARIQQGAPRGYTF. The CDR3 region has the DNA TGCAGTGCTAGAATACAACAGGGGGCCCCTCGTGGCTACACCTTC.

V and J are TRBV20-1 and TRBJ1-5; D uncertain. Trimming removed 3 bases from V and 2 bases from J, with 11 bases in between. The CDR3 has 14 amino acids. Germline V gene lookup returns CDR1 DFQATT and CDR2 SNEGSKA (reference sequence). For the CDR3, the DNA is TGCAGTGCTAGGCCCCCATCCGGCAATCAGCCCCAGCATTTT. Translating gives CSARPPSGNQPQHF.

The sample holds many counts of this clonotype. V and J are TRBV6-6 and TRBJ2-5; 14 bases match TRBD2. V trimming: 3 bases; J trimming: 6 bases; junction bases outside the gene matches: 6. Germline V gene data show CDR1 as MNHNY and CDR2 as SVGAGI (reference sequence). The CDR3 runs to 16 residues. CDR3 in DNA: TGTGCCAGCAGTTATGGGACTAGCGGGGGAAGGCAGACCCAGTACTTC. Translated, it gives CASSYGTSGGRQTQYF.

The rearrangement uses TRBV30 and TRBJ2-3, with no clear D. Per the germline V gene, CDR1 is GTSNPN and CDR2 is SVGIG (reference sequence). Trimming cost V 5 bases and J 3 bases, with 15 bases left between them. CDR3 length: 14 residues. This CDR3 reads CAWGPPTRTDTQYF. The CDR3, as DNA: TGTGCCTGGGGTCCCCCCACCCGTACAGATACGCAGTATTTT.

This clonotype was picked up a small number of times. V usage is TRBV20-1 and J usage is TRBJ1-2; D is undetermined. Trimming took 6 bases from V and 2 from J, leaving 13 bases between them. CDR1 and CDR2 (germline): DFQATT, SNEGSKA (reference sequence). This CDR3 is 13 amino acids long. CDR3 DNA sequence: TGCAGTGCCGTCAAGGATTTAAACTATGGCTACACCTTC. It codes for CSAVKDLNYGYTF.

The chain employs TRBV14 and TRBJ2-1; 10 bases line up with TRBD2. The CDR3 runs to 15 residues. CDR1 and CDR2 (germline): SGHDN, FVKESK. V dropped 6 bases and J dropped 3; count of bases not matched to a gene: 5. The CDR3 nucleotides are TGTGCCAGCAGAAAGCGGGAGGGCAACTACAATGAGCAGTTCTTC. It translates to CASRKREGNYNEQFF.

J is TRBJ2-3 and V is TRBV10-3; 9 bases are a match to TRBD2. Germline V lookup: CDR1 ENHRY, CDR2 SYGVKD. This CDR3 comprises 14 residues. J gave up 5 bases and V 6 bases, and 6 bases lay outside the gene matches. The CDR3 region has the DNA TGTGCCATCAGGGGGACTAGCTTGGTAGATACGCAGTATTTT. Translating it yields CAIRGTSLVDTQYF.

This chain connects TRBV6-2 or TRBV6-3 to TRBJ1-2, with TRBD1 identical over 7 bases. Trimming at V came to 6 bases and at J to 4 bases, leaving 8 bases not matched to a gene. This CDR3 is 14 amino acids long. The V gene's germline CDR1 is MNHEY and CDR2 SVGEGT. The CDR3 reads CASRGTGESYGYTF. The CDR3 DNA reads TGTGCCAGCAGGGGTACAGGGGAGTCCTATGGCTACACCTTC.

This clonotype was counted only a few times. This chain connects TRBV12-3 or TRBV12-4 to TRBJ2-2; 7 bases fit TRBD2. V dropped 3 bases and J dropped 5; count of bases not matched to a gene: 6. This CDR3 contains 15 residues. The CDR3 DNA follows: TGTGCCAGCAGTTTGATGGCGGGGGTTACCGGGGAGCTGTTTTTT. It translates to CASSLMAGVTGELFF.

This chain links TRBV6-2 or TRBV6-3 with TRBJ2-1; D possibly corresponds to TRBD2 (6 bases). V lost 6 bases and J 7 bases, leaving 13 bases between the germline ends. The germline V gene encodes CDR1 MNHEY and CDR2 SVGEGT. CDR3 size: 13 residues. The DNA of the CDR3 is TGTGCCAGCAGGGCGGACTATACTAATGAGCAGTTCTTC. This sequence encodes CASRADYTNEQFF.

Turning to this clonotype: This clone may be a read error of a much larger clone one base away. The chain links TRBV4-2 to TRBJ1-2; no clear D gene. Germline CDR1 and CDR2: LGHNA and YNFKEQ. The CDR3 has 16 amino acids. CDR3 sequence reads: CAGSQTSAAVGYGYTF. The CDR3 DNA reads TGTGCCGGCAGCCAAACCTCCGCCGCGGTCGGCTATGGCTACACCTTC.

The rearrangement links TRBV20-1 to TRBJ2-3; D is uncertain. Per the germline V gene, CDR1 is DFQATT and CDR2 is SNEGSKA (reference sequence). The CDR3 covers 16 residues. V was trimmed by 6 bases and J by 1 base, leaving 20 bases between them. In DNA form, the CDR3 reads TGCAGTGCCCCCAGGTGTGGATGGGCGGGCACAGATACGCAGTATTTT. This codes for CSAPRCGWAGTDTQYF.

This chain connects TRBV7-6 to TRBJ2-6; tentative D call: TRBD1 (6 bases). From germline, CDR1 is SGHVS and CDR2 FNYEAQ. The V and J ends lost 7 bases and 4 bases respectively, with 11 bases between them. This CDR3 has 14 residues. The CDR3: CASNPTGGANVLTF. CDR3 DNA: TGTGCCAGCAACCCCACAGGGGGGGCCAACGTCCTGACTTTC.